This TCR beta chain was found in a study of cytomegalovirus exposure and HLA in healthy donors. Study outcomes and limitations: In the analysis, some V segments, TRBV6-2 and TRBV6-3 included, were excluded as indistinguishable.

A multiplex PCR was run with 60 Vbeta primers and 13 Jbeta primers. Under the authors' procedure: Later reanalysis found 80 million or so unique TCR beta chains, around 11 million of them shared. TCRdb keeps only in-frame clones here, not all; method: immunoSEQ multiplex PCR. The V and J calls and clone size come from that table; D and trimming were worked out from the DNA. The table records some 170,000 clones, about 80% of them present only once. Trimming left V 2 bases short and J 4 bases short, with 6 bases between. Germline lookup yields CDR1 SGHVS and CDR2 FQNEAQ. CDR3 length: 13 amino acids. On this clone: Its antigen is not known.

This chain joins TRBV7-8 and TRBJ2-1; D is possibly TRBD2 (6 bases). This clonotype originated in a man aged 25-45 years in good health and CMV-seronegative. Sequenced material: PBMCs. Here the CDR3 reads CASSLREYNEQFF. The CDR3 nucleotides read TGTGCCAGCAGCTTACGGGAGTACAATGAGCAGTTCTTC. Variable domain in full (rest from reference TRBV7-8 and TRBJ2-1): GAGVSQSPRYKVAKRGQDVALRCDPISGHVSLFWYQQALGQGPEFLTYFQNEAQLDKSGLPSDRFFAERPEGSVSTLKIQRTQQEDSAVYLCASSLREYNEQFFGPGTRLTVL.